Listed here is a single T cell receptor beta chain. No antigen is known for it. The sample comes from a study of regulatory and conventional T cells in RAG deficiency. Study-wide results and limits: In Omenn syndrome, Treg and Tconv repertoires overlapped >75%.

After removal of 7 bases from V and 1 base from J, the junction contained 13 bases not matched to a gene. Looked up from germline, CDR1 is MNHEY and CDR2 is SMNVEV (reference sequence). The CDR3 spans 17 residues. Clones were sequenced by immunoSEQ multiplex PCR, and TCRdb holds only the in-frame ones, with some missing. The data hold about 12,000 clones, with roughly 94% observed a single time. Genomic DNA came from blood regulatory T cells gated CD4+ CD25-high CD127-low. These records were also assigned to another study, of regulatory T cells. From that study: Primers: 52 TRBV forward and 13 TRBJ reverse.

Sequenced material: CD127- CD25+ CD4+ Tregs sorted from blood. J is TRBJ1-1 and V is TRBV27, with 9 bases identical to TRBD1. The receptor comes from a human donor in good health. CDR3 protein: CASNQGQGRVGNTEAFF. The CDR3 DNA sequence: TGTGCCAGCAACCAAGGACAGGGGCGAGTCGGGAACACTGAAGCTTTCTTT.